This TCR beta chain came from a study of cytomegalovirus exposure and HLA in healthy donors. Amplification used 60 Vbeta primers and 13 Jbeta primers. Assay: immunoSEQ multiplex PCR; the TCRdb copy retains only in-frame clones and omits some. Of 150,000 to 200,000 clones in the sample, 65% to 80% were seen once. Study-level points and caveats: Roughly even sequencing depth across donors was the assumption behind the presence/absence analyses.

Comments on this clone: Its antigen is not known.

The TCR originated in a female donor in good health and CMV-seronegative. The specimen was PBMCs.

The CDR3 nucleotides are TGTGCCAGTAGTATGGTTGGGGGGTACAATGAGCAGTTCTTC. Amino acids: CASSMVGGYNEQFF. The chain links TRBV19 to TRBJ2-1, with D possibly TRBD2 on 6 matching bases. Germline V CDR1 and CDR2: LNHDA, SQIVND (reference sequence). The length of the CDR3 is 14 residues. Trimming stripped 3 bases from V and 4 bases from J, with 10 bases between.